The 4 T cell receptor beta chains below come from one sample, sequenced in a study of low-dose radiotherapy and immunotherapy resistance in tumors. Gene-specific TRAV and TRBV primers were used for first-strand cDNA, covering alpha and beta chains. PCR amplification of the TCRs was performed with Phusion for 20 to 25 PCR cycles, and it relied on a constant-region primer together with a V-primer adapter. TCRdb reprocessed the reads with MiXCR, giving one entry per CDR3 protein. In the table there are about 60,000 distinct CDR3 sequences, roughly 24% of which are singletons. The time point was: before trial treatment. Source: PBMCs, taken before treatment. The receptors stem from a male donor with prostate cancer.

As concerns this clonotype: This likely stems from a read error, as it lies one base from a far larger clone. The CDR3 nucleotides are TGTGCCAGCAGCTTATTGGCAGGGGGCTATGGCTACACCTTC. Protein sequence: CASSLLAGGYGYTF. V and J are TRBV7-6 and TRBJ1-2; 7 nucleotides align to TRBD1. Germline CDR1 is SGHVS and CDR2 is FNYEAQ. This CDR3 is 14 amino acids long. With 2 bases clipped from V and 4 bases from J, the junction kept 4 bases outside the gene matches.

The gene calls are TRBV4-3 and TRBJ1-1; 8 bases align to TRBD1. This CDR3 is built from 16 residues. V shed 1 base and J 4 bases; nucleotides not matched to a gene: 8. CDR1 and CDR2 (germline): LGHNA, YSLEER. The CDR3: CASSQVMGQEGTEAFF. CDR3 in DNA: TGCGCCAGCAGCCAAGTGATGGGACAGGAGGGCACTGAAGCTTTCTTT.

This clonotype has ten or more counts. The rearrangement joins TRBV5-1 to TRBJ2-7; 11 bases are a match to TRBD1. Germline CDR1 is SGHRS and CDR2 is YFSETQ. V trimming: 4 bases; J trimming: 5 bases; junction bases outside the gene matches: 8. The CDR3 consists of 15 residues. Here the CDR3 reads CASSPRTGGSNEQYF. The CDR3 DNA is TGCGCCAGCAGCCCGCGGACAGGGGGCTCTAACGAGCAGTACTTC.

This clonotype was seen many times. V usage is TRBV29-1 and J usage is TRBJ1-1; 8 bases match TRBD1. V was pared by 8 bases and J by 4 bases, with 9 bases of the junction left unmatched. This CDR3 has 13 amino acids. Germline V gene sequence: CDR1 SQVTM, CDR2 ANQGSEA. The CDR3 region is CSSGQGIGTEAFF. CDR3 DNA: TGCAGCAGCGGACAGGGCATCGGCACTGAAGCTTTCTTT.